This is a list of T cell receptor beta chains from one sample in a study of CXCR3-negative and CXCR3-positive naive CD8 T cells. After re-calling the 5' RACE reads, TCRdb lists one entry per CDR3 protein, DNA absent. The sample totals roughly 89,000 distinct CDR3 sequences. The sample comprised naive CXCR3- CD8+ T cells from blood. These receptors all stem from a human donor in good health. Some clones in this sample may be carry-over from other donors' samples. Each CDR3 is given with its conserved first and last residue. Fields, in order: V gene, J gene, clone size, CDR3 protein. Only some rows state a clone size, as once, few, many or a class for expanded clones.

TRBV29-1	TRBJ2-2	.	CSAWTGRANTGELFF
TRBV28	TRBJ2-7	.	CASSFERGVYEQYF
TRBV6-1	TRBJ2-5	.	CASSEPAGGQETQYF
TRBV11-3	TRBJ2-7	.	CASSSRGTGAYEQYF
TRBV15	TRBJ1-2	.	CATRGTGGLYGYTF
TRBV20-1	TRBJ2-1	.	CSAERREPNEQFF
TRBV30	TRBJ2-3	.	CAWSVGDTQYF
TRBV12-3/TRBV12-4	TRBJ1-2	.	CASTLGTGGYTF
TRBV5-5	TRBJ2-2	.	CASRSASGANTGELFF
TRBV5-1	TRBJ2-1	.	CASRLAAYNEQFF
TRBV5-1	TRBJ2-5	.	CASSYDQETQYF
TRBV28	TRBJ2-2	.	CASSPTDTGELFF
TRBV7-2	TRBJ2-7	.	CASSFERGGEQYF
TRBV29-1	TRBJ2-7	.	CSVGLARTYEQYF
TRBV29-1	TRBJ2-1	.	CSVPRESEQFF
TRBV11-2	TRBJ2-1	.	CASSLGHEQFF
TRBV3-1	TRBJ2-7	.	CASSQVWRAPYEQYF
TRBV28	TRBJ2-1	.	CASSSDGGNEQFF
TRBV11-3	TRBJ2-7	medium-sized	CASSLRLDGYSSYEQYF
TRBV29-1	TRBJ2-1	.	CSVAGGNEQFF
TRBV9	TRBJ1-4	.	CASSVTGATNEKLFF
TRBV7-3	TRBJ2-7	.	CASSSTGYDEQYF
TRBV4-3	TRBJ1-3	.	CASSQERTFSGNTIYF
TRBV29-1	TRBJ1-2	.	CSVNTGDYGYTF
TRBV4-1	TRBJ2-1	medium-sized	CASSLLAGLRNEQFF